The entry below describes one T cell receptor beta chain. CDR3 length: 17 amino acids. Germline lookup yields CDR1 SQVTM and CDR2 ANQGSEA. V lost 7 bases, J lost 2 bases, and 25 bases lay in between. How the authors handled the data: Reference gene primer amplification yielded estimated nucleated cell counts. The protocol was immunoSEQ multiplex PCR, while the TCRdb copy is restricted to in-frame clones and leaves out a portion. The D gene and trimming were derived from the DNA, and the V and J assignments and clone size from that table. This table holds tens of thousands of clones, about 88% found once. The data originate from a study of blood T cell repertoires in COVID-19. Study information: COVID-19 samples, acute and convalescent, were from the United States, Italy and Spain. Nucleic acid was either cDNA or gDNA, and it came from T cells, B-cell-depleted T cells, or PBMCs.

Across about two dozen US areas, participants ranged in age from about 18 to 89 years. The sequence derives from a woman between 35 and 50 years old who had recovered from COVID-19. Specimen: PBMCs or T cells enriched from blood (not recorded which). The V gene is TRBV29-1, the J gene TRBJ2-3; perhaps TRBD2 as D (6 bases). The CDR3 spells CSARGGIQGFYTDTQYF. In DNA, the CDR3 is TGCAGCGCCCGTGGGGGGATTCAGGGTTTTTACACAGATACGCAGTATTTT.